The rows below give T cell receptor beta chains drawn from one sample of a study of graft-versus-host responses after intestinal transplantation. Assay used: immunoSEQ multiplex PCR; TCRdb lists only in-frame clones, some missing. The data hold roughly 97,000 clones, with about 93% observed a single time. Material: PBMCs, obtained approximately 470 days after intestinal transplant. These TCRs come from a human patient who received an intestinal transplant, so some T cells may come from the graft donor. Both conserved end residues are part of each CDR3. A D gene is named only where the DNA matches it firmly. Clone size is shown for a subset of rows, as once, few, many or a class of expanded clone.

cdr3_aa: CASRPGGDPYQPQHF; cdr3_nt: TGTGCCAGCAGACCGGGGGGAGATCCGTATCAGCCCCAGCATTTT; v_call: TRBV6-5; d_call: -; clone_size: once; j_call: TRBJ1-5
cdr3_aa: CASSEAGGRGTQYF; cdr3_nt: TGTGCCAGCAGTGAAGCGGGGGGCCGAGGGACCCAGTACTTC; v_call: TRBV6-1; d_call: -; clone_size: few; j_call: TRBJ2-5
cdr3_aa: CASTYGGTNEKLFF; cdr3_nt: TGTGCCAGTACCTATGGGGGAACTAATGAAAAACTGTTTTTT; v_call: TRBV19; d_call: -; clone_size: -; j_call: TRBJ1-4
cdr3_aa: CASSGAPNTEAFF; cdr3_nt: TGTGCCAGCAGCGGGGCCCCGAACACTGAAGCTTTCTTT; v_call: TRBV5-6; d_call: -; clone_size: -; j_call: TRBJ1-1
cdr3_aa: CASAGDGNQPQHF; cdr3_nt: TGTGCCAGCGCGGGGGACGGGAATCAGCCCCAGCATTTT; v_call: TRBV7-3; d_call: -; clone_size: few; j_call: TRBJ1-5
cdr3_aa: CAISEGRQGASPNYGYTF; cdr3_nt: TGTGCCATCAGTGAAGGTCGGCAGGGGGCTTCTCCTAACTATGGCTACACCTTC; v_call: TRBV10-3; d_call: TRBD1; clone_size: once; j_call: TRBJ1-2
cdr3_aa: CASSYPGRHEQYF; cdr3_nt: TGTGCCAGCAGCTACCCTGGCAGGCACGAGCAGTACTTC; v_call: TRBV5-4; d_call: -; clone_size: once; j_call: TRBJ2-7
cdr3_aa: CANRGHEAFF; cdr3_nt: TGTGCCAACCGGGGGCACGAAGCTTTCTTT; v_call: TRBV27; d_call: -; clone_size: -; j_call: TRBJ1-1
cdr3_aa: CASSLVVGSYNEQFF; cdr3_nt: TGTGCCAGCAGCTTAGTGGTCGGCTCCTACAATGAGCAGTTCTTC; v_call: TRBV7-8; d_call: -; clone_size: -; j_call: TRBJ2-1
cdr3_aa: CASGLGGTNTEAFF; cdr3_nt: TGTGCTAGTGGTTTGGGGGGCACCAACACTGAAGCTTTCTTT; v_call: TRBV12-5; d_call: -; clone_size: -; j_call: TRBJ1-1
cdr3_aa: CAIKLGGPSEQYF; cdr3_nt: TGTGCCATCAAATTAGGCGGGCCCTCCGAGCAGTACTTC; v_call: TRBV10-3; d_call: -; clone_size: -; j_call: TRBJ2-7
cdr3_aa: CAISEDRDNTEAFF; cdr3_nt: TGTGCCATCAGTGAAGACAGGGACAACACTGAAGCTTTCTTT; v_call: TRBV10-3; d_call: TRBD1; clone_size: -; j_call: TRBJ1-1
cdr3_aa: CASSNRAGTDTQYF; cdr3_nt: TGTGCCAGTAGTAACAGGGCGGGCACAGATACGCAGTATTTT; v_call: TRBV19; d_call: -; clone_size: -; j_call: TRBJ2-3
cdr3_aa: CASSELGPRGETQYF; cdr3_nt: TGTGCCAGCAGTGAATTGGGGCCCCGGGGTGAGACCCAGTACTTC; v_call: TRBV25-1; d_call: -; clone_size: -; j_call: TRBJ2-5
cdr3_aa: CASSTDRAAFPTQYF; cdr3_nt: TGTGCCAGCAGCACTGACAGGGCAGCCTTCCCTACGCAGTATTTT; v_call: TRBV2; d_call: TRBD1; clone_size: once; j_call: TRBJ2-3
cdr3_aa: CASSRGQPQETQYF; cdr3_nt: TGTGCCAGTAGCCGGGGACAGCCGCAAGAGACCCAGTACTTC; v_call: TRBV13; d_call: TRBD1; clone_size: -; j_call: TRBJ2-5
cdr3_aa: CASSLDPSGEQYF; cdr3_nt: TGCGCCAGCAGTTTGGACCCCAGTGGCGAGCAGTACTTC; v_call: TRBV5-1; d_call: -; clone_size: -; j_call: TRBJ2-7
cdr3_aa: CASSFGETQYF; cdr3_nt: TGTGCCAGCAGCTTCGGGGAGACCCAGTACTTC; v_call: TRBV9; d_call: -; clone_size: -; j_call: TRBJ2-5
cdr3_aa: CASSLTRGGYEQYF; cdr3_nt: TGTGCCAGCAGCCTCACGCGGGGGGGCTACGAGCAGTACTTC; v_call: TRBV7-2; d_call: TRBD2; clone_size: once; j_call: TRBJ2-7
cdr3_aa: CAIAGNSNQPQHF; cdr3_nt: TGTGCCATCGCGGGGAATAGCAATCAGCCCCAGCATTTT; v_call: TRBV10-3; d_call: -; clone_size: -; j_call: TRBJ1-5
cdr3_aa: CSVEHAEAFF; cdr3_nt: TGCAGCGTTGAGCACGCTGAAGCTTTCTTT; v_call: TRBV29-1; d_call: -; clone_size: -; j_call: TRBJ1-1
cdr3_aa: CASSLDGTSGSYEQYF; cdr3_nt: TGTGCCAGCAGCTTGGACGGGACTAGCGGCTCCTACGAGCAGTACTTC; v_call: TRBV5-4; d_call: TRBD2; clone_size: -; j_call: TRBJ2-7
cdr3_aa: CASSYRDRTYNEQFF; cdr3_nt: TGTGCCAGCAGTTACCGGGACAGGACCTACAATGAGCAGTTCTTC; v_call: TRBV5-6; d_call: TRBD1; clone_size: -; j_call: TRBJ2-1
cdr3_aa: CASSLGGSGNTIYF; cdr3_nt: TGTGCCAGCAGCTTAGGCGGATCTGGAAACACCATATATTTT; v_call: TRBV13; d_call: -; clone_size: -; j_call: TRBJ1-3
cdr3_aa: CASSLSSGGEKLFF; cdr3_nt: TGTGCCAGCAGTTTATCTTCTGGAGGTGAAAAACTGTTTTTT; v_call: TRBV27; d_call: -; clone_size: -; j_call: TRBJ1-4
cdr3_aa: CASSFMQATEAFF; cdr3_nt: TGCGCCAGCAGCTTTATGCAGGCCACTGAAGCTTTCTTT; v_call: TRBV5-1; d_call: -; clone_size: -; j_call: TRBJ1-1
cdr3_aa: CASSLGSDFEQFF; cdr3_nt: TGTGCCAGCAGCTTAGGCTCGGATTTTGAGCAGTTCTTC; v_call: TRBV13; d_call: -; clone_size: -; j_call: TRBJ2-1
cdr3_aa: CASSSGASYEQYF; cdr3_nt: TGTGCCAGCTCATCCGGGGCGTCCTACGAGCAGTACTTC; v_call: TRBV18; d_call: -; clone_size: -; j_call: TRBJ2-7
cdr3_aa: CASSESDRSYEQYF; cdr3_nt: TGTGCCAGCAGTGAATCCGACAGATCCTACGAGCAGTACTTC; v_call: TRBV25-1; d_call: -; clone_size: -; j_call: TRBJ2-7
cdr3_aa: CASSPLAGAVYSNQPQHF; cdr3_nt: TGCGCCAGCAGCCCCCTAGCGGGGGCCGTTTATAGCAATCAGCCCCAGCATTTT; v_call: TRBV4-1; d_call: -; clone_size: -; j_call: TRBJ1-5
cdr3_aa: CASSTGGGSGEKLFF; cdr3_nt: TGTGCCAGCAGCACCGGGGGGGGCTCGGGTGAAAAACTGTTTTTT; v_call: TRBV19; d_call: -; clone_size: -; j_call: TRBJ1-4
cdr3_aa: CASSPREGANTGELFF; cdr3_nt: TGTGCCAGCTCACCACGGGAAGGGGCGAACACCGGGGAGCTGTTTTTT; v_call: TRBV18; d_call: -; clone_size: -; j_call: TRBJ2-2
cdr3_aa: CASSSTGRGISPLHF; cdr3_nt: TGTGCCAGCAGCTCCACAGGGCGGGGGATTTCACCCCTCCACTTT; v_call: TRBV5-4; d_call: -; clone_size: -; j_call: TRBJ1-6
cdr3_aa: CASSSNNYGYTF; cdr3_nt: TGCGCCAGCAGCTCGAATAACTATGGCTACACCTTC; v_call: TRBV5-1; d_call: -; clone_size: -; j_call: TRBJ1-2
cdr3_aa: CASSPYRGREQYF; cdr3_nt: TGTGCCAGCAGCCCATACAGGGGGCGTGAGCAGTACTTC; v_call: TRBV14; d_call: TRBD1; clone_size: -; j_call: TRBJ2-7
cdr3_aa: CASSSEDRQAHYGYTF; cdr3_nt: TGTGCCAGCAGTTCCGAGGACAGACAAGCCCACTATGGCTACACCTTC; v_call: TRBV6-5; d_call: -; clone_size: -; j_call: TRBJ1-2
cdr3_aa: CAISRGDHYEQYF; cdr3_nt: TGTGCCATCAGTCGGGGGGACCACTACGAGCAGTACTTC; v_call: TRBV10-3; d_call: TRBD2; clone_size: -; j_call: TRBJ2-7
cdr3_aa: CASTVNRDPQYF; cdr3_nt: TGTGCCAGCACCGTAAACCGGGACCCCCAGTACTTC; v_call: TRBV2; d_call: -; clone_size: -; j_call: TRBJ2-5
cdr3_aa: CASSQEGSGADTQYF; cdr3_nt: TGCGCCAGCAGCCAAGAGGGATCGGGGGCAGATACGCAGTATTTT; v_call: TRBV4-1; d_call: -; clone_size: -; j_call: TRBJ2-3
cdr3_aa: CASSPQGGKTEAFF; cdr3_nt: TGTGCCAGCTCCCCACAGGGGGGGAAGACTGAAGCTTTCTTT; v_call: TRBV18; d_call: TRBD1; clone_size: once; j_call: TRBJ1-1
cdr3_aa: CASSLDSAYEQYF; cdr3_nt: TGCGCCAGCAGCTTGGACTCCGCCTACGAGCAGTACTTC; v_call: TRBV5-1; d_call: -; clone_size: -; j_call: TRBJ2-7